The clone carrying this T cell receptor (beta chain) has a single count. The V gene end was trimmed by 2 bases and the J gene end by 2 bases; junction bases not matched to a gene: 6. The CDR3 consists of 17 residues. Germline V lookup: CDR1 KGHDR, CDR2 SFDVKD. This table comes from immunoSEQ multiplex PCR, and its TCRdb copy is limited to in-frame clones, with some not included. Of almost 500,000 clones in the sample, roughly nine tenths were seen once. The record originates from a study of blood T cell repertoires in COVID-19. The sample taken for sequencing was PBMCs or T cells enriched from blood (not recorded which). The V and J genes are TRBV24-1 and TRBJ2-3; 10 bases are shared with TRBD2. This receptor was identified in a woman aged 60-75 years who had recovered from COVID-19. The CDR3 DNA reads TGTGCCACCAGTGATTCTAGCGGGGGCGACCCCACAGATACGCAGTATTTT. Translated: CATSDSSGGDPTDTQYF.